Below are 9 T cell receptor beta chains sequenced from a single sample in a study of blood T cell repertoires in COVID-19. Data came from immunoSEQ multiplex PCR; TCRdb stores just in-frame clones and leaves some out. Of fewer than 250,000 clones in the sample, roughly nine tenths were seen once. Source material: PBMCs or T cells enriched from blood (not recorded which). Receptors were obtained from a man aged 25-40 years who had recovered from COVID-19.

This rearrangement joins TRBV28 to TRBJ1-6; tentatively, D is TRBD1 (6 bases). Germline V CDR1 and CDR2: MDHEN, SYDVKM. V was shortened by 6 bases and J by 6 bases, with 12 bases between the two germline ends. The CDR3 totals 14 residues. For the CDR3, the DNA is TGTGCCAGCAGCCTGGACAGCCCTAATTCACCCCTCCACTTT. Protein: CASSLDSPNSPLHF.

V and J are TRBV5-4 and TRBJ2-1; 7 bases map to TRBD1. Germline V gene data show CDR1 as SGHNT and CDR2 as YYREEE (reference sequence). The V segment lost 3 bases and the J segment 5 bases; nucleotides outside the gene matches: 8. The CDR3 loop spans 15 amino acids. CDR3 nucleotide sequence: TGTGCCAGCAGCTCCCCTGGACAGGATAACAATGAGCAGTTCTTC. It yields the protein CASSSPGQDNNEQFF.

The chain recombines TRBV12-3 or TRBV12-4 with TRBJ1-2; the D gene is possibly TRBD1 (5 bases). V was trimmed by 3 bases and J by 8 bases, leaving 10 bases between them. The CDR3 consists of 12 residues. The CDR3, as DNA: TGTGCCAGCAGTTTCACCCAGGGAGGCTACACCTTC. Protein: CASSFTQGGYTF.

J is TRBJ1-1 and V is TRBV15; 7 positions match TRBD1. Germline V gene lookup returns CDR1 LNHNV and CDR2 YYDKDF (reference sequence). The CDR3 runs 13 residues. With 9 bases clipped from V and 1 base from J, the junction kept 5 bases outside the gene matches. In DNA form, the CDR3 reads TGTGCCACAAACCAGGGGGGGAACACTGAAGCTTTCTTT. Amino acids: CATNQGGNTEAFF. Full variable domain (rest looked up from reference TRBV15 and TRBJ1-1): DAMVIQNPRYQVTQFGKPVTLSCSQTLNHNVMYWYQQKSSQAPKLLFHYYDKDFNNEADTPDNFQSRRPNTSFCFLDIRSPGLGDTAMYLCATNQGGNTEAFFGQGTRLTVV.

The CDR3 DNA sequence: TGTGCCTGGAGTCCGGGGGTCGCCTACGAGCAGTACTTC. Its protein is CAWSPGVAYEQYF. This chain links TRBV30 with TRBJ2-7; D is possibly TRBD2 (6 bases). Trimming pared 2 bases from V and 2 bases from J, leaving 10 bases between. This CDR3 is built from 13 residues. Germline CDR1 is GTSNPN and CDR2 is SVGIG (reference sequence).

CDR3 nucleotides: TGTGCCAGCAGCCCTGGGACAGCCTATAATTCACCCCTCCACTTT. It codes for CASSPGTAYNSPLHF. The genes are TRBV3-1 (or the pseudogene TRBV3-2) and TRBJ1-6, with 7 bases lining up with TRBD1. Germline V CDR1 and CDR2: LGHDT, YNNKEL (reference sequence). The length of the CDR3 is 15 residues. Trimming took 4 bases from V and 2 from J; bases not matched to a gene: 2.

This chain uses TRBV5-1 with TRBJ1-1; D remains ambiguous. Germline loops: CDR1 SGHRS, CDR2 YFSETQ. Trimming left V 5 bases short and J 2 bases short, with 19 bases between. The CDR3 sequence is 16 residues long. DNA for the CDR3: TGCGCCAGCAGATCTCTCTCAGGCCTCATCAACACTGAAGCTTTCTTT. Its protein is CASRSLSGLINTEAFF. Together with reference TRBV5-1 and TRBJ1-1, the CDR3 gives the full variable domain: KAGVTQTPRYLIKTRGQQVTLSCSPISGHRSVSWYQQTPGQGLQFLFEYFSETQRNKGNFPGRFSGRQFSNSRSEMNVSTLELGDSALYLCASRSLSGLINTEAFFGQGTRLTVV.

CDR3 loop: CAISDFTDTQYF. CDR3 sequence (DNA): TGTGCCATCAGTGACTTCACAGATACGCAGTATTTT. The V gene is TRBV10-3, the J gene TRBJ2-3; D not certain. The germline gives CDR1 ENHRY, CDR2 SYGVKD. The CDR3 consists of 12 residues. Trimming removed 3 bases at V and 2 bases at J, with 3 bases between.

The chain carries TRBV6-5 and TRBJ2-7, with D tentatively TRBD2 (5 bases). The CDR3 has 13 residues. Germline V gene sequence: CDR1 MNHEY, CDR2 SVGAGI. Trimming shortened V by 10 bases and J by 0 bases, and 13 bases separated the two germline ends. The CDR3, as DNA: TGTGCCACTACCATGGACTCCTCCTACGAGCAGTACTTC. Protein: CATTMDSSYEQYF.